The sequence of this TCR beta chain was determined in a study of blood T cell repertoires in COVID-19. Overall study: The study drew acute and convalescent COVID-19 samples from the United States, Italy and Spain. PBMCs, B-cell-depleted T cells, or T cells provided the cDNA or gDNA that made up the material.

Authors' methods: Estimation of nucleated cell counts was performed using reference gene primer amplification. Profiling relied on immunoSEQ multiplex PCR, and the TCRdb table lists in-frame clones only, not all of them. V and J calls and clone size are as listed in that table; D and trimming were resolved from the DNA. The sample records some 300,000 clones, around nine tenths being singletons. Trimming took 0 bases from V and 10 from J, leaving 11 bases between them. Germline loops: CDR1 SGHRS, CDR2 YFSETQ. The CDR3 is 14 amino acids. This clonotype was sampled from a man aged 70-80 years with acute or convalescent COVID-19. V is TRBV5-1 and J is TRBJ2-6; D not certain. Input material: peripheral blood. The CDR3 DNA follows: TGCGCCAGCAGCTTGGGAGGAATTAGGAACGTCCTGACTTTC. It is translated as CASSLGGIRNVLTF.